Here is one T cell receptor (beta chain) with its context. This record comes from a study of blood T cell repertoires in COVID-19. Looking at the study overall: The samples span acute and convalescent COVID-19 from the United States, Italy and Spain. In each case, the material was cDNA or gDNA derived from T cells, B-cell-depleted T cells, or PBMCs.

Original methodology: Nucleated cell number was recorded as an estimate derived from reference gene primer amplification. Generated by immunoSEQ multiplex PCR, the TCRdb table keeps only in-frame clones and is missing some. V and J calls and clone size are those listed in that table; D and trimming were worked out from the DNA. The table has about 14,000 clones, 85% to 90% seen once. Trimming stripped 3 bases from V and 6 bases from J, with 19 bases between. Germline V gene lookup returns CDR1 SGDLS and CDR2 YYNGEE. The CDR3 extends over 16 amino acids. The material sequenced was peripheral blood. This chain connects TRBV9 to TRBJ2-1, with a possible D match to TRBD1 (5 bases). This clonotype was sampled from a man in his forties or fifties with active COVID-19. The CDR3 is CASSEPIQVNLNEQFF. In DNA form, the CDR3 reads TGTGCCAGCAGCGAGCCTATACAGGTAAATCTCAATGAGCAGTTCTTC.